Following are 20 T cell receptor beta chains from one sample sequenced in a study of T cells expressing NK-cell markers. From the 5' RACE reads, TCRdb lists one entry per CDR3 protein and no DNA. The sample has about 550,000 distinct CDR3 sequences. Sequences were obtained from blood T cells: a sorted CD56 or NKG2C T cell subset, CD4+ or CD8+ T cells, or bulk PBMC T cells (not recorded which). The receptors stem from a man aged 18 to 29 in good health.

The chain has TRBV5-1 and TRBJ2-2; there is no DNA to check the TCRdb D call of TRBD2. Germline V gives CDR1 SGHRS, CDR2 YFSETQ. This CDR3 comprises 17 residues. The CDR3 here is CASSLISGTRGSGELFF.

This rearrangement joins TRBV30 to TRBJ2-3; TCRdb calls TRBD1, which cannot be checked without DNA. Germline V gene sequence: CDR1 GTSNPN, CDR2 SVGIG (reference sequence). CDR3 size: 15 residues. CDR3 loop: CAWSVLSGGADTQYF.

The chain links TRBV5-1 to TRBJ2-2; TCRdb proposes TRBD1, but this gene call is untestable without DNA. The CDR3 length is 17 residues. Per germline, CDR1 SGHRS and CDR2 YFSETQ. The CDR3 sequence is CASPGTGALGSTGELFF.

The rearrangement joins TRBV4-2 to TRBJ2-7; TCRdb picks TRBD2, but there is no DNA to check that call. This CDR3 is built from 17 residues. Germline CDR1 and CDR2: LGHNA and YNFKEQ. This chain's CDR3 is CASSLAPSGSFYNEQYF.

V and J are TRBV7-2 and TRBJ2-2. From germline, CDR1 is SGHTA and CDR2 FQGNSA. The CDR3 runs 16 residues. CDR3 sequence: CASSLVALSNTGELFF. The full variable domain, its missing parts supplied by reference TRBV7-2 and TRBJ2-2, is GAGVSQSPSNKVTEKGKDVELRCDPISGHTALYWYRQSLGQGLEFLIYFQGNSAPDKSGLPSDRFSAERTGGSVSTLTIQRTQQEDSAVYLCASSLVALSNTGELFFGEGSRLTVL.

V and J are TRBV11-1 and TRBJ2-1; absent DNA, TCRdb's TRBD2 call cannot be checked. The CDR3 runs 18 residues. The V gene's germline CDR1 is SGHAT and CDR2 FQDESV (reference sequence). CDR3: CASSSTLIVSGSVDEQFF.

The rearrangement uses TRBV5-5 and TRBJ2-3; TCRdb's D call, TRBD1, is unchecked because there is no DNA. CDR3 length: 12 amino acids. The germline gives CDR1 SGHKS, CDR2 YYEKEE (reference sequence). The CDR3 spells CASNPAAHTQYF.

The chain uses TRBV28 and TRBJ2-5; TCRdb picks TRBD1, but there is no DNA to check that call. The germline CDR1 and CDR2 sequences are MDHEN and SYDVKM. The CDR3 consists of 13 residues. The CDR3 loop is CASSDRRGETQYF.

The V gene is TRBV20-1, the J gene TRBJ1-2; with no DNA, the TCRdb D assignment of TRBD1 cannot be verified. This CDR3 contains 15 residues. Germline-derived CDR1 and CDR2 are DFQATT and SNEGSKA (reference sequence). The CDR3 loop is CSARFQGTSLGGYTF.

CDR3 region: CASSPASALEQFF. The chain uses TRBV7-2 and TRBJ2-1; with no DNA, the TCRdb D assignment of TRBD1 cannot be verified. CDR3 length: 13 amino acids. Germline V gene sequence: CDR1 SGHTA, CDR2 FQGNSA.

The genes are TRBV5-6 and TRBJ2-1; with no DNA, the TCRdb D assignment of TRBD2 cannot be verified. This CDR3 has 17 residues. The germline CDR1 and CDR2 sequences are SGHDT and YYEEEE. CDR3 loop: CASSRRWTSGVYNEQFF.

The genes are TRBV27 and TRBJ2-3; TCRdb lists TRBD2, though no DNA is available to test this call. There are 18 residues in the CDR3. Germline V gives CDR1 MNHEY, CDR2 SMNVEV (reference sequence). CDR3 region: CASRFSGTSGRAGDTQYF.

Here the CDR3 reads CATSRVLVRTPMNTEAFF. The chain employs TRBV15 and TRBJ1-1; there is no DNA to check the TCRdb D call of TRBD1. There are 18 residues in the CDR3. Looked up from germline, CDR1 is LNHNV and CDR2 is YYDKDF (reference sequence).

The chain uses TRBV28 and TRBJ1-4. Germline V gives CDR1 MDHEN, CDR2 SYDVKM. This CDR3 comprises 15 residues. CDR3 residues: CASSLGRGRNEKLFF.

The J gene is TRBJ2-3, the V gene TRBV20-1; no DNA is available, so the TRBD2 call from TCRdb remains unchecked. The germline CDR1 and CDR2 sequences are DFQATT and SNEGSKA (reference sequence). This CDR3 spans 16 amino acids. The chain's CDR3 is CSASPRLGGGTDTQYF.

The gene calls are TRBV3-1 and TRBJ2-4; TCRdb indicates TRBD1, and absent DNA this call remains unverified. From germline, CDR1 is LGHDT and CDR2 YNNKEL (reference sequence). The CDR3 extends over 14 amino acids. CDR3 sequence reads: CASSHDMGADIQYF.

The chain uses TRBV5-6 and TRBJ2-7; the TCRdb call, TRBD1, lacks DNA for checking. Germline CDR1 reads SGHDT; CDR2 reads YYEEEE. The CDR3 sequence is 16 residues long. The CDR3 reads CASSDRPTGGYYEQYF. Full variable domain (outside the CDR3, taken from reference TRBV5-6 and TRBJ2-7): DAGVTQSPTHLIKTRGQQVTLRCSPKSGHDTVSWYQQALGQGPQFIFQYYEEEERQRGNFPDRFSGHQFPNYSSELNVNALLLGDSALYLCASSDRPTGGYYEQYFGPGTRLTVT.

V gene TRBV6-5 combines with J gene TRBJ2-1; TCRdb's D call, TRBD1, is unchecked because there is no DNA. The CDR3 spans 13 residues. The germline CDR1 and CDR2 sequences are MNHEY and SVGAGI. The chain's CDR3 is CASSYPDRAEQFF.

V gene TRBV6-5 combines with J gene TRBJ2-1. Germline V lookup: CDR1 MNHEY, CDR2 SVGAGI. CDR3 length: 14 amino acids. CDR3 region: CASSLGSVNNEQFF.

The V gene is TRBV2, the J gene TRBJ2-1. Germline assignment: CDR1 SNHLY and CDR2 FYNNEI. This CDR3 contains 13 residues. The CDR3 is CASKYGLYNEQFF.